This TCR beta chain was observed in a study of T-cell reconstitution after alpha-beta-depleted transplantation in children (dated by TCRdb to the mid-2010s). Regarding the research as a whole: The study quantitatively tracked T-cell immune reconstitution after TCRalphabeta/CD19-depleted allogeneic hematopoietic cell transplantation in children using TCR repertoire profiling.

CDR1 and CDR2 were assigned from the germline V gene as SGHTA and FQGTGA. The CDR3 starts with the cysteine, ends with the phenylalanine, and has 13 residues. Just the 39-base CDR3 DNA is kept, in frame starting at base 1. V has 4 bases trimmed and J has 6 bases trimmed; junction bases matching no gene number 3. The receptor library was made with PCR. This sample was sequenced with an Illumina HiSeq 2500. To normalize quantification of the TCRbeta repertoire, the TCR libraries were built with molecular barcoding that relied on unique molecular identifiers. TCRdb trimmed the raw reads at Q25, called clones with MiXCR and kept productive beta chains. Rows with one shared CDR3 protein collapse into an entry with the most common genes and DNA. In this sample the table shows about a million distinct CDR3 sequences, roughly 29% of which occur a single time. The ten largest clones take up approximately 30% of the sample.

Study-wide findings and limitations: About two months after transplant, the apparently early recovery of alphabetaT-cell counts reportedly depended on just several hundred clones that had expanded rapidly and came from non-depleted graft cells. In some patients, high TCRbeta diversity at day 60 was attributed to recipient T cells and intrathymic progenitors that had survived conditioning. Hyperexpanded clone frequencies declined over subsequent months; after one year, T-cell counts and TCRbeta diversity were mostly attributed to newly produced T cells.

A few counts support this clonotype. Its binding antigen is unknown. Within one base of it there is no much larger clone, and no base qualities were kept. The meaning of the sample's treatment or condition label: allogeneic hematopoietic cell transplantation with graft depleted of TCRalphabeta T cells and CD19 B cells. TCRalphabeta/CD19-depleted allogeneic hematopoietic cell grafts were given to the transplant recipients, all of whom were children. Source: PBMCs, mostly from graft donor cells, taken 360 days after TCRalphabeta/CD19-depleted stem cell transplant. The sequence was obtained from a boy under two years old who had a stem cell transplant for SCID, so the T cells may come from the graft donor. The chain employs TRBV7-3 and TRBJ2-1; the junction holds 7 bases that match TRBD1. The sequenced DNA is TGTGCCAGCAGCTCCACAGGGGCCAATGAGCAGTTCTTC. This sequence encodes CASSSTGANEQFF.